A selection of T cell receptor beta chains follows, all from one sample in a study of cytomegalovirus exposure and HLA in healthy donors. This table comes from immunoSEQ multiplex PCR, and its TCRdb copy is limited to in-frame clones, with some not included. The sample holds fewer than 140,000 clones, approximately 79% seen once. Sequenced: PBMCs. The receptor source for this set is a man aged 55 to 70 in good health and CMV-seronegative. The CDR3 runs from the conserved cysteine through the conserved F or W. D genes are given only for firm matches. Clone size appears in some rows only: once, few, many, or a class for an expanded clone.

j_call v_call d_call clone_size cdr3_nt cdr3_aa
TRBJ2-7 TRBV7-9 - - TGTGCCAGCAGATCACCGGGACTCCGAGAGCAGTACTTC CASRSPGLREQYF
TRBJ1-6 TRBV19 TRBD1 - TGTGCCAGTACTTACGACAGGGAAAATTCACCCCTCCACTTT CASTYDRENSPLHF
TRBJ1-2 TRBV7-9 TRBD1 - TGTGCCAGCAGCCCGCGGACAGGGACCCAAAGTGGCTATGGCTACACCTTC CASSPRTGTQSGYGYTF
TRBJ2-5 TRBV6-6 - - TGTGCCAGCAGTTACGGGCCACAGGAGACCCAGTACTTC CASSYGPQETQYF
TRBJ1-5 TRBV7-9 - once TGTGCCAGCAGCTTAGGACAGTCCCCAGAGCCCCAGCATTTT CASSLGQSPEPQHF
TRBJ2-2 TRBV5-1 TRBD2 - TGCGCCAGCAGCTTTCTAGCGGCGAACACCGGGGAGCTGTTTTTT CASSFLAANTGELFF
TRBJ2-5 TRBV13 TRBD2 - TGTGCCAGCAGCATAGGGGCTAGCGGGGGGGATAAAGAGACCCAGTACTTC CASSIGASGGDKETQYF
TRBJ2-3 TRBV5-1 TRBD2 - TGCGCCAGCACTTTGACTAGCGGGACCACAAATACGCAGTATTTT CASTLTSGTTNTQYF
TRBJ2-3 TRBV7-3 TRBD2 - TGTGCCAGCAGCCTTAGCGGGGGGGACTCTCAAGGAACGCAGTATTTT CASSLSGGDSQGTQYF
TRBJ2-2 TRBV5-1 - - TGCGCCAGCAGCCCCGGGACACCGAACACCGGGGAGCTGTTTTTT CASSPGTPNTGELFF